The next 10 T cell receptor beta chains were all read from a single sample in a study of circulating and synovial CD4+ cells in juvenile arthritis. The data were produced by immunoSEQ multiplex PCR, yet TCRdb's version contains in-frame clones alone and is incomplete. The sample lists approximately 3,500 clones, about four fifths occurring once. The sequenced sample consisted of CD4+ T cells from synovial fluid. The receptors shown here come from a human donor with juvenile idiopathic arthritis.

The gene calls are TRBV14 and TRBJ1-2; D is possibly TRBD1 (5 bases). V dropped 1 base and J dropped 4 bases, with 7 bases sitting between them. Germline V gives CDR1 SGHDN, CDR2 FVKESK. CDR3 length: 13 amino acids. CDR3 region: CASSQARGYGYTF. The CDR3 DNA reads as TGTGCCAGCAGCCAAGCAAGGGGCTATGGCTACACCTTC.

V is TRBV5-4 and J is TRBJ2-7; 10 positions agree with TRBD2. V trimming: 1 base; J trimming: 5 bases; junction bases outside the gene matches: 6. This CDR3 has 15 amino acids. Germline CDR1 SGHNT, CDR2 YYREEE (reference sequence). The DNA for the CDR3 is TGTGCCAGCAGCTTGCCGCTAGCGGGAGACAACGAGCAGTACTTC. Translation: CASSLPLAGDNEQYF.

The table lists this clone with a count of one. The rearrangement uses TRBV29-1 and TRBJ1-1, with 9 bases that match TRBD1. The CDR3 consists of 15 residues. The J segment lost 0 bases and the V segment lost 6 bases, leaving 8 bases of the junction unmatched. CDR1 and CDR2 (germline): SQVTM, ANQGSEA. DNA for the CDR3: TGCAGCGTCTCCGGGACAGGGTTCGTGAACACTGAAGCTTTCTTT. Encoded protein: CSVSGTGFVNTEAFF. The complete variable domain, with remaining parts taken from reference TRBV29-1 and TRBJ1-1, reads SAVISQKPSRDICQRGTSLTIQCQVDSQVTMMFWYRQQPGQSLTLIATANQGSEATYESGFVIDKFPISRPNLTFSTLTVSNMSPEDSSIYLCSVSGTGFVNTEAFFGQGTRLTVV.

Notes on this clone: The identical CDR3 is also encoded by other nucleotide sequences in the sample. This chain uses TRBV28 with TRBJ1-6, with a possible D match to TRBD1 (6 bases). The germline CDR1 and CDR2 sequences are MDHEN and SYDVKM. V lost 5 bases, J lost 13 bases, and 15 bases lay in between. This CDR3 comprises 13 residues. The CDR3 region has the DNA TGTGCCAGCAGTACGAACAGGGCATCCCCCCTCCACTTT. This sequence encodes CASSTNRASPLHF.

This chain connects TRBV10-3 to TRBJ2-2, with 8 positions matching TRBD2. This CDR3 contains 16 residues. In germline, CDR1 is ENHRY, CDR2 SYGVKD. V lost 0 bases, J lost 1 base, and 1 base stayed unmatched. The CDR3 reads CAISESTSGNTGELFF. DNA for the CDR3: TGTGCCATCAGTGAGTCTACTAGCGGGAACACCGGGGAGCTGTTTTTT.

The CDR3 here is CATLDRVAYEQFF. CDR3 DNA: TGTGCCACCTTGGACAGGGTGGCCTATGAGCAGTTCTTC. The V call is TRBV6-5, the J call TRBJ2-1, with 8 positions matching TRBD1. The CDR3 is 13 residues long. Germline assignment: CDR1 MNHEY and CDR2 SVGAGI. Trimming removed 10 bases from V and 8 bases from J; junction bases left unmatched: 10.

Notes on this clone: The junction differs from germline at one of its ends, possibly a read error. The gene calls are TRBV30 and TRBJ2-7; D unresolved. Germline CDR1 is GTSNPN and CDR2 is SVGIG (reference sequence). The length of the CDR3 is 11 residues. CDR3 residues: CAWGVEYEQYF. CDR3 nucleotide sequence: TGTGCCTGGGGTGTGGAGTACGAGCAGTACTTC.

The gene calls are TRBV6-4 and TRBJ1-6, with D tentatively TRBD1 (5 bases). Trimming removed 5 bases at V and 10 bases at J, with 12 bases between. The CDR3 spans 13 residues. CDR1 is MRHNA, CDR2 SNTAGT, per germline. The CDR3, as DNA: TGTGCCAGCAGTCGGGGGGAGGGCTCACCCCTCCACTTT. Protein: CASSRGEGSPLHF.

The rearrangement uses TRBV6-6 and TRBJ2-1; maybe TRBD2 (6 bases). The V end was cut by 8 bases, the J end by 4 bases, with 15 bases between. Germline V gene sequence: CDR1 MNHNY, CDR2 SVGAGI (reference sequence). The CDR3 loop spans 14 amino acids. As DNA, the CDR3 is TGTGCCAGCCTTGGGGGGAAGAATTACAATGAGCAGTTCTTC. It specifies CASLGGKNYNEQFF.

CDR3 loop: CASSLDKRANSYNEQFF. The CDR3 DNA sequence: TGTGCCAGCAGCTTAGATAAGCGGGCAAACTCCTACAATGAGCAGTTCTTC. The chain uses TRBV11-2 and TRBJ2-1; possible D gene TRBD2, 6 bases. V was cut by 0 bases and J by 0 bases, with 12 bases left in between. The germline V gene has CDR1 SGHAT and CDR2 FQNNGV. The CDR3 is 17 residues long.